The T cell receptor (beta chain) described here comes from a study of shared clonotypes between healthy human individuals. About the research overall: Donors had three CD4 naive, three CD4 memory, two CD8 naive and one CD8 memory plate apiece. The study, taken as a whole, reports: A small donor pool kept down the genetic and exposure-history diversity that was represented.

Sorted-subset replicate PCR reactions were performed with roughly 200 ng DNA, corresponding to roughly 30,000 T cell genomes. The repertoire was sequenced with immunoSEQ multiplex PCR; TCRdb's copy has only in-frame clones and lacks some. The profile covers 800,000 to 1,200,000 clones, with around three quarters appearing a single time and approximately 0.56% taken by the ten largest. Worth noting for this clone: Its antigen is not identified.

From germline, CDR1 is SGDLS and CDR2 YYNGEE. The CDR3 consists of 13 residues. Trimming removed 2 bases at V and 8 bases at J, with 10 bases between. J is TRBJ2-2 and V is TRBV9; TRBD1 might be the D (6 bases). The source is a young man in good health. Some clones in this sample may be carry-over from other donors' samples. Sequenced sample: memory CD4+ T cells from PBMCs. The subset was: CD45RA-negative fraction. The CDR3 DNA is TGTGCCAGCAGCGTGGGGGCCCAAGGGGAGCTGTTTTTT. Amino acid sequence: CASSVGAQGELFF.